This entry lists 10 T cell receptor beta chains sequenced from one sample in a study of T cell clones after liver transplantation. Only in-frame clones appear in the TCRdb table, and some are missing; sequencing was by immunoSEQ multiplex PCR. Altogether under 150,000 clones are present, approximately 90% being singletons, with the ten largest covering more than 0.8%. This sample comprised CD4+ T cells from blood, obtained 12 months after liver transplant. The origin of the receptors is a human patient who received a liver transplant. Some T cells here may be from the graft donor.

V gene TRBV29-1 combines with J gene TRBJ1-4; TRBD1 might be the D (6 bases). The CDR3 consists of 12 residues. The germline gives CDR1 SQVTM, CDR2 ANQGSEA. With 5 bases removed from V and 8 bases from J, the gap between germline ends came to 12 bases. The CDR3 region is CSVSTGFEKLFF. The CDR3 bases are TGCAGCGTTAGTACAGGGTTCGAAAAACTGTTTTTT.

V usage is TRBV7-9 and J usage is TRBJ2-3; unclear D gene. Trimming took off 5 bases at V and 0 bases at J, with 12 bases between the two ends. The germline V gene has CDR1 SEHNR and CDR2 FQNEAQ (reference sequence). The CDR3 length is 15 residues. The CDR3 loop is CASSTGGTSTDTQYF. In DNA form, the CDR3 reads TGTGCCAGCAGCACCGGCGGCACTAGCACAGATACGCAGTATTTT.

The gene calls are TRBV2 and TRBJ2-5; the D gene is possibly TRBD2 (6 bases). V lost 2 bases to trimming and J lost 5 bases, with 21 bases between them. The CDR3 is made up of 17 amino acids. Germline CDR1 and CDR2: SNHLY and FYNNEI. The CDR3 loop is CASSEYAGSTGRETQYF. The CDR3 bases are TGTGCCAGCAGTGAATACGCGGGATCAACTGGGCGGGAGACCCAGTACTTC.

The chain uses TRBV30 and TRBJ2-5, with D unclear. Between the trimmed V and J ends, which lost 3 bases and 7 bases, there was a span of 9 bases. The CDR3 totals 11 residues. Germline lookup yields CDR1 GTSNPN and CDR2 SVGIG (reference sequence). CDR3 sequence (DNA): TGTGCCTGGAGCGCAAAGGGGACCCAGTACTTC. It translates to CAWSAKGTQYF.

The chain joins TRBV5-1 to TRBJ2-2; no reliable D call. Deletions cut 4 bases from V and 4 bases from J, with 14 bases between. In germline, CDR1 is SGHRS, CDR2 YFSETQ. The CDR3 is 15 residues long. The CDR3 reads CASSLDPPGTGELFF. In nucleotides, the CDR3 is TGCGCCAGCAGCCTCGATCCTCCTGGCACCGGGGAGCTGTTTTTT.

The CDR3 sequence is CASSIATSEAFF. In DNA form, the CDR3 reads TGTGCCAGTAGTATAGCCACTTCGGAAGCTTTCTTT. The chain is built from TRBV19 and TRBJ1-1, with unresolved D. The CDR3 runs to 12 residues. Trimming removed 1 base at V and 8 bases at J, with 8 bases between. Germline-derived CDR1 and CDR2 are LNHDA and SQIVND (reference sequence).

The V gene is TRBV7-6, the J gene TRBJ2-7; 7 bases are shared with TRBD1. V dropped 5 bases and J dropped 2; count of bases not matched to a gene: 6. The CDR3 has 14 residues. CDR1 is SGHVS, CDR2 FNYEAQ, per germline. The DNA of the CDR3 is TGTGCCAGCAGCCTGACAGGGATGACCTACGAGCAGTACTTC. Translating it yields CASSLTGMTYEQYF.

The V gene is TRBV7-2, the J gene TRBJ1-5, with D tentatively TRBD1 (5 bases). Per the germline V gene, CDR1 is SGHTA and CDR2 is FQGNSA. This CDR3 is 15 amino acids long. Trimming removed 0 bases from V and 7 bases from J, with 13 bases in between. CDR3: CASSLALGRGQPQHF. The CDR3 DNA is TGTGCCAGCAGCTTAGCGTTGGGGCGGGGGCAGCCCCAGCATTTT.

This clone was seen only a few times. The rearrangement links TRBV10-2 to TRBJ2-1, with TRBD2 matching over 10 bases. This CDR3 has 14 residues. CDR1 and CDR2 from the germline V gene are WSHSY and SAAADI. Trimming at V came to 4 bases and at J to 8 bases, leaving 5 bases not matched to a gene. CDR3 in amino acids: CASSVASGSYEQFF. The DNA for the CDR3 is TGCGCCAGCAGTGTGGCTAGCGGGAGTTATGAGCAGTTCTTC.

This chain links TRBV19 with TRBJ2-3; D unclear. From germline, CDR1 is LNHDA and CDR2 SQIVND (reference sequence). The CDR3 runs 15 residues. Between the trimmed V and J ends, which lost 3 bases and 2 bases, there was a span of 12 bases. The CDR3 DNA is TGTGCCAGTAGTATCGGTCAAAACCCCACAGATACGCAGTATTTT. Translation: CASSIGQNPTDTQYF.